A selection of T cell receptor beta chains follows, all from one sample in a study of T cell responses to AZD1222 COVID-19 vaccine. Profiled with immunoSEQ multiplex PCR; TCRdb holds only in-frame clones, not every one. Among 160,000 or so clones, around 87% were seen once, and the ten largest hold about 9%. Here the sequenced sample was peripheral blood, taken 28 days after the second AZD1222 dose. The origin of the receptors is an adult who received the AZD1222 COVID-19 vaccine. The CDR3 runs from the conserved cysteine through the conserved F or W. Fields, in order: J gene, V gene, D gene, clone size, CDR3 protein, CDR3 DNA. The D gene is left open where the match is weak. Size tells how often a clone was seen (once, few, many) or the class of an expanded clone, and some rows leave it out.

j_gene: TRBJ1-5
v_gene: TRBV5-1
d_gene: -
abundance: -
CDR3aa: CASPTGMAGNQPQHF
CDR3nt: TGCGCCAGCCCGACAGGCATGGCAGGCAATCAGCCCCAGCATTTT

j_gene: TRBJ1-5
v_gene: TRBV7-9
d_gene: -
abundance: -
CDR3aa: CASSLEGSNQPQHF
CDR3nt: TGTGCCAGCAGCTTGGAGGGGAGCAATCAGCCCCAGCATTTT

j_gene: TRBJ2-7
v_gene: TRBV7-2
d_gene: TRBD2
abundance: -
CDR3aa: CASSLTGTSGYEQYF
CDR3nt: TGTGCCAGCAGCCTAACCGGGACTAGCGGCTACGAGCAGTACTTC

j_gene: TRBJ2-1
v_gene: TRBV5-8
d_gene: TRBD2
abundance: -
CDR3aa: CASSLGTSGRINEQFF
CDR3nt: TGTGCCAGCAGCTTGGGGACTAGCGGACGAATCAATGAGCAGTTCTTC

j_gene: TRBJ1-1
v_gene: TRBV19
d_gene: -
abundance: -
CDR3aa: CASSREGQGTEAFF
CDR3nt: TGTGCCAGTAGTAGGGAGGGCCAAGGCACTGAAGCTTTCTTT

j_gene: TRBJ2-7
v_gene: TRBV6-2/TRBV6-3
d_gene: -
abundance: -
CDR3aa: CASSYSPRDLSYEQYF
CDR3nt: TGTGCCAGCAGTTACTCCCCCAGGGATCTAAGCTACGAGCAGTACTTC

j_gene: TRBJ2-2
v_gene: TRBV19
d_gene: TRBD2
abundance: -
CDR3aa: CASTLLAGGPGELFF
CDR3nt: TGTGCCAGTACCCTACTAGCGGGAGGGCCCGGGGAGCTGTTTTTT

j_gene: TRBJ2-1
v_gene: TRBV5-1
d_gene: -
abundance: -
CDR3aa: CASSLVQGHEQFF
CDR3nt: TGCGCCAGCAGCTTGGTACAGGGCCATGAGCAGTTCTTC

j_gene: TRBJ2-7
v_gene: TRBV27
d_gene: TRBD1
abundance: -
CDR3aa: CASSLWAGTGANEQYF
CDR3nt: TGTGCCAGCAGTTTATGGGCCGGGACAGGGGCCAACGAGCAGTACTTC

j_gene: TRBJ1-2
v_gene: TRBV5-1
d_gene: TRBD1
abundance: -
CDR3aa: CASSLVSGGDGYTF
CDR3nt: TGCGCCAGCAGCTTGGTGTCAGGGGGCGACGGCTACACCTTC

j_gene: TRBJ1-5
v_gene: TRBV3-1/TRBV3-2
d_gene: TRBD1
abundance: -
CDR3aa: CASSQRTGGDQPQHF
CDR3nt: TGTGCCAGCAGCCAAAGGACAGGGGGCGACCAGCCCCAGCATTTT

j_gene: TRBJ2-1
v_gene: TRBV9
d_gene: -
abundance: -
CDR3aa: CASSPRGASYNEQFF
CDR3nt: TGTGCCAGCAGCCCCCGGGGGGCCTCGTACAATGAGCAGTTCTTC

j_gene: TRBJ2-5
v_gene: TRBV10-3
d_gene: TRBD1
abundance: -
CDR3aa: CAIRDRGETQYF
CDR3nt: TGTGCCATCAGGGACAGGGGCGAGACCCAGTACTTC

j_gene: TRBJ2-5
v_gene: TRBV19
d_gene: -
abundance: -
CDR3aa: CASGSIEGGKETQYF
CDR3nt: TGTGCCTCGGGGTCTATAGAGGGGGGGAAAGAGACCCAGTACTTC

j_gene: TRBJ2-5
v_gene: TRBV18
d_gene: -
abundance: -
CDR3aa: CASSATGTRQETQYF
CDR3nt: TGTGCCAGCTCAGCCACCGGGACGAGGCAAGAGACCCAGTACTTC

j_gene: TRBJ2-7
v_gene: TRBV27
d_gene: -
abundance: once
CDR3aa: CASSSLGSISEQYF
CDR3nt: TGTGCCAGCAGTTCTTTGGGGAGCATCAGCGAGCAGTACTTC

j_gene: TRBJ2-3
v_gene: TRBV6-1
d_gene: TRBD2
abundance: -
CDR3aa: CASSGGRSGRWYTQYF
CDR3nt: TGTGCCAGCAGTGGGGGTCGCAGCGGGAGATGGTATACGCAGTATTTT

j_gene: TRBJ2-5
v_gene: TRBV28
d_gene: -
abundance: -
CDR3aa: CASSFVGNKETQYF
CDR3nt: TGTGCCAGCAGTTTCGTCGGAAACAAAGAGACCCAGTACTTC

j_gene: TRBJ1-4
v_gene: TRBV24-1
d_gene: -
abundance: -
CDR3aa: CATSTTTNEKLFF
CDR3nt: TGTGCCACCAGTACTACGACTAATGAAAAACTGTTTTTT

j_gene: TRBJ2-7
v_gene: TRBV7-9
d_gene: TRBD1
abundance: -
CDR3aa: CASSLPPDRDLYEQYF
CDR3nt: TGTGCCAGCAGCCTTCCCCCGGACAGGGATCTTTACGAGCAGTACTTC

j_gene: TRBJ2-3
v_gene: TRBV27
d_gene: -
abundance: -
CDR3aa: CASSSLVRVGTQYF
CDR3nt: TGTGCCAGCAGTTCATTAGTGCGGGTGGGTACGCAGTATTTT

j_gene: TRBJ2-2
v_gene: TRBV4-3
d_gene: -
abundance: -
CDR3aa: CASSQEMGPGNTGELFF
CDR3nt: TGCGCCAGCAGCCAAGAAATGGGGCCAGGGAACACCGGGGAGCTGTTTTTT

j_gene: TRBJ2-1
v_gene: TRBV2
d_gene: TRBD2
abundance: once
CDR3aa: CASSSGGGLAGVEQFF
CDR3nt: TGTGCCAGCAGTTCTGGCGGGGGACTAGCGGGAGTTGAGCAGTTCTTC

j_gene: TRBJ2-1
v_gene: TRBV6-2/TRBV6-3
d_gene: TRBD2
abundance: -
CDR3aa: CASSRGTSGGNEQFF
CDR3nt: TGTGCCAGCAGCCGTGGGACTAGCGGGGGCAATGAGCAGTTCTTC

j_gene: TRBJ2-2
v_gene: TRBV7-2
d_gene: TRBD2
abundance: -
CDR3aa: CASSLEWGSGRTGELFF
CDR3nt: TGTGCCAGCAGCTTAGAGTGGGGGAGCGGGAGGACCGGGGAGCTGTTTTTT

j_gene: TRBJ1-2
v_gene: TRBV6-2/TRBV6-3
d_gene: TRBD1
abundance: -
CDR3aa: CASSRDSADKGYGYTF
CDR3nt: TGTGCCAGCAGCCGGGACAGCGCCGATAAGGGCTATGGCTACACCTTC

j_gene: TRBJ2-7
v_gene: TRBV9
d_gene: TRBD1
abundance: -
CDR3aa: CASSAGFGQGTYEQYF
CDR3nt: TGTGCCAGCAGCGCAGGATTCGGACAGGGGACCTACGAGCAGTACTTC

j_gene: TRBJ1-2
v_gene: TRBV3-1/TRBV3-2
d_gene: -
abundance: -
CDR3aa: CASSQGGYGYTF
CDR3nt: TGTGCCAGCAGCCAAGGGGGATATGGCTACACCTTC

j_gene: TRBJ1-2
v_gene: TRBV9
d_gene: -
abundance: -
CDR3aa: CASSGSQGYYGYTF
CDR3nt: TGTGCCAGCAGCGGATCACAGGGTTACTATGGCTACACCTTC

j_gene: TRBJ2-7
v_gene: TRBV3-1/TRBV3-2
d_gene: -
abundance: -
CDR3aa: CASSHKRELSREQYF
CDR3nt: TGTGCCAGCAGCCATAAACGGGAGTTGTCGCGCGAGCAGTACTTC

j_gene: TRBJ1-4
v_gene: TRBV28
d_gene: -
abundance: -
CDR3aa: CASSAPGQANEKLFF
CDR3nt: TGTGCCAGCAGCGCCCCGGGACAAGCAAATGAAAAACTGTTTTTT

j_gene: TRBJ2-3
v_gene: TRBV18
d_gene: TRBD2
abundance: -
CDR3aa: CASSTNVAGEVGTQYF
CDR3nt: TGTGCCAGCTCAACCAACGTCGCGGGAGAGGTGGGTACGCAGTATTTT